Below are 21 T cell receptor beta chains sequenced from a single sample in a study of shared clonotypes between healthy human individuals. The method was immunoSEQ multiplex PCR; TCRdb's version includes in-frame clones alone and lacks a portion of them. The profile covers a few hundred thousand clones, with about 96% appearing a single time and less than 0.065% taken by the ten largest. Source material: naive CD4+ T cells sorted from blood. The subset is: CD45RA+ positively selected. These receptors were collected from a woman between 25 and 40 years old in good health.

The gene calls are TRBV28 and TRBJ2-3; 10 positions agree with TRBD1. The ends lost 4 bases at V and 4 bases at J; junction bases unmatched: 5. The germline gives CDR1 MDHEN, CDR2 SYDVKM. The length of the CDR3 is 15 residues. The CDR3 reads CASSSRTGGADTQYF. DNA of the CDR3: TGTGCCAGCAGTTCAAGGACAGGGGGAGCAGATACGCAGTATTTT.

The CDR3: CSAVRGNEQFF. CDR3 DNA sequence: TGCAGTGCGGTCCGGGGCAATGAGCAGTTCTTC. The chain couples TRBV20-1 to TRBJ2-1; perhaps TRBD2 as D (5 bases). Between the trimmed V and J ends, which lost 6 bases and 6 bases, there was a span of 9 bases. Germline CDR1 and CDR2: DFQATT and SNEGSKA (reference sequence). The CDR3 is made up of 11 amino acids.

V and J are TRBV2 and TRBJ2-3; 13 positions agree with TRBD2. CDR1 is SNHLY and CDR2 is FYNNEI in the germline V gene. With 4 bases clipped from V and 0 bases from J, the junction kept 4 bases outside the gene matches. The CDR3 length is 17 residues. In DNA form, the CDR3 reads TGTGCCAGCAGTGGACTAGCGGGAGGCCTCAGCACAGATACGCAGTATTTT. Protein: CASSGLAGGLSTDTQYF.

This rearrangement joins TRBV4-2 to TRBJ2-7; 7 bases fit TRBD2. V trimming: 5 bases; J trimming: 4 bases; junction bases outside the gene matches: 8. CDR1 LGHNA and CDR2 YNFKEQ come from the germline V gene. CDR3 length: 14 amino acids. The CDR3 nucleotides read TGTGCCAGCAGCTTGGGAGGGGACTGGTACGAGCAGTACTTC. Amino acid sequence: CASSLGGDWYEQYF.

Remarks on this clone: At the DNA level, this CDR3 is encoded by other sequences in the same sample as well. J is TRBJ1-4 and V is TRBV7-9; 7 bases are a match to TRBD1. The CDR3 loop spans 14 amino acids. The J segment lost 7 bases and the V segment lost 2 bases, leaving 4 bases of the junction unmatched. Germline CDR1 SEHNR, CDR2 FQNEAQ (reference sequence). The CDR3 loop is CASSLRQGGEKLFF. CDR3 sequence (DNA): TGTGCCAGCAGCTTAAGGCAGGGGGGTGAAAAACTGTTTTTT. The full variable domain, completed using reference TRBV7-9 and TRBJ1-4, is DTGVSQNPRHKITKRGQNVTFRCDPISEHNRLYWYRQTLGQGPEFLTYFQNEAQLEKSRLLSDRFSAERPKGSFSTLEIQRTEQGDSAMYLCASSLRQGGEKLFFGSGTQLSVL.

J is TRBJ1-1 and V is TRBV5-1; D perhaps matches TRBD1 (5 bases). V dropped 6 bases and J dropped 0 bases, with 15 bases sitting between them. This CDR3 region has 15 residues. Germline values: CDR1 SGHRS, CDR2 YFSETQ. In DNA form, the CDR3 reads TGCGCCAGCAAATCTGGGCAGGGAATGAACACTGAAGCTTTCTTT. It is translated as CASKSGQGMNTEAFF.

A single count supports this clone. At one end, the junction sequence differs from germline, possibly due to a read error. This chain links TRBV18 with TRBJ1-1; TRBD1 is a possible D gene (6 bases). Germline V gene data show CDR1 as KGHSH and CDR2 as LQKENI. The CDR3 is made up of 17 amino acids. CDR3 protein: CASSQRELVRGNSEAFF. CDR3 DNA: TGTGCCAGCTCCCAAAGGGAGTTGGTTAGGGGGAACTCTGAAGCTTTCTTT.

The chain recombines TRBV2 with TRBJ2-5; D perhaps matches TRBD2 (6 bases). The germline V gene has CDR1 SNHLY and CDR2 FYNNEI. This CDR3 is 14 amino acids long. Between the trimmed V and J ends, which lost 5 bases and 1 base, there was a span of 11 bases. The CDR3 bases are TGTGCCAGCAGTCGGGGGAGGAGCCAAGAGACCCAGTACTTC. Amino acid sequence: CASSRGRSQETQYF.

The chain has TRBV2 and TRBJ2-1; 8 nucleotides agree with TRBD2. The germline V gene encodes CDR1 SNHLY and CDR2 FYNNEI. J lost 4 bases, V lost 5 bases, and 13 bases had no gene match. The CDR3 is 17 residues long. The CDR3 loop is CASSHLIAGNQYNEQFF. The CDR3 DNA sequence: TGTGCCAGCAGTCACTTAATAGCGGGGAACCAGTACAATGAGCAGTTCTTC.

The chain recombines TRBV10-3 with TRBJ1-1; the D is unclear. CDR1 and CDR2 (germline): ENHRY, SYGVKD. The V gene lost 6 bases and the J gene lost 1 base, with 12 bases spanning the gap. CDR3 length equals 14 residues. The CDR3 DNA sequence: TGTGCCATCAGCTTAGGACCAGGGAACACTGAAGCTTTCTTT. Protein: CAISLGPGNTEAFF.

The DNA for the CDR3 is TGCGCCAGCAGCTTGGATCTACAGGGGGGAGGCTACACCTTC. Translated, it gives CASSLDLQGGGYTF. The V call is TRBV5-1, the J call TRBJ1-2; 8 bases match TRBD1. Germline V gene data show CDR1 as SGHRS and CDR2 as YFSETQ. The V and J ends lost 0 bases and 8 bases, in that order; junction bases with no gene match: 6. The CDR3 is 14 amino acids.

This chain joins TRBV25-1 and TRBJ1-1; 7 nucleotides align to TRBD1. Germline CDR1 and CDR2: MGHDK and SYGVNS. This CDR3 has 15 amino acids. Germline trimming cut 4 bases from V and 3 bases from J; bases unmatched to any gene: 8. The CDR3 loop is CASSALQGTDTEAFF. CDR3 DNA: TGTGCCAGCAGTGCTCTACAGGGGACGGACACTGAAGCTTTCTTT.

This clone came up once. The chain employs TRBV5-4 and TRBJ2-2; TRBD2 matches at 11 bases. Germline V CDR1 and CDR2: SGHNT, YYREEE (reference sequence). The CDR3 is made up of 19 amino acids. After removal of 4 bases from V and 7 bases from J, the junction contained 18 bases not matched to a gene. CDR3 in amino acids: CASSQTRKTSGEQNGELFF. For the CDR3, the DNA is TGTGCCAGCAGCCAAACTCGCAAGACTAGCGGGGAGCAGAACGGGGAGCTGTTTTTT.

This clone was found once. The chain joins TRBV7-9 to TRBJ2-5, with 7 bases matching TRBD1. The J call is in doubt because the DNA end fits TRBJ2-7 better. CDR3 size: 12 residues. Germline lookup yields CDR1 SEHNR and CDR2 FQNEAQ (reference sequence). The CDR3 spells CASESGGYEQYF. The DNA for the CDR3 is TGTGCCAGCGAATCAGGGGGCTACGAGCAGTACTTC.

The CDR3 DNA reads as TGTGCCAGCAGTGCCCAGGGAACTATGAACACTGAAGCTTTCTTT. Translating gives CASSAQGTMNTEAFF. This chain uses TRBV2 with TRBJ1-1, with D perhaps TRBD1 (5 bases). From germline, CDR1 is SNHLY and CDR2 FYNNEI. With 4 bases removed from V and 0 bases from J, the gap between germline ends came to 12 bases. The CDR3 sequence is 15 residues long. The full variable domain, with the rest looked up from reference TRBV2 and TRBJ1-1, is EPEVTQTPSHQVTQMGQEVILRCVPISNHLYFYWYRQILGQKVEFLVSFYNNEISEKSEIFDDQFSVERPDGSNFTLKIRSTKLEDSAMYFCASSAQGTMNTEAFFGQGTRLTVV.

The chain carries TRBV4-1 and TRBJ2-2; TRBD1 matches 10 bases. This CDR3 comprises 17 residues. Trimming at V came to 5 bases and at J to 1 base, leaving 7 bases not matched to a gene. CDR1 and CDR2 (germline): MGHRA, YSYEKL. CDR3 protein: CASSIRQGAGNTGELFF. The DNA for the CDR3 is TGCGCCAGCAGCATTAGACAGGGGGCAGGGAACACCGGGGAGCTGTTTTTT.

The chain has TRBV27 and TRBJ2-4; TRBD1 matches at 9 bases. With 0 bases clipped from V and 7 bases from J, the junction kept 4 bases outside the gene matches. Germline V lookup: CDR1 MNHEY, CDR2 SMNVEV (reference sequence). This CDR3 comprises 15 residues. CDR3 loop: CASSLSGTGSNIQYF. The CDR3 DNA reads as TGTGCCAGCAGTTTATCGGGGACAGGGTCGAACATTCAGTACTTC.

CDR3 region: CASGPGTSGFLAGELFF. CDR3 sequence (DNA): TGTGCTAGTGGGCCTGGGACTAGCGGGTTTTTGGCCGGGGAGCTGTTTTTT. V usage is TRBV12-5 and J usage is TRBJ2-2; 12 nucleotides align to TRBD2. J was trimmed by 6 bases and V by 6 bases; bases with no gene match: 11. This CDR3 region has 17 residues. Germline V gene sequence: CDR1 LGHNT, CDR2 FRNRAP.

CDR3 nucleotide sequence: TGTGCCAGCAGCTTTCCGCCCGGCAGAAAAAACAATGAGCAGTTCTTC. Protein product: CASSFPPGRKNNEQFF. The chain recombines TRBV11-2 with TRBJ2-1; D unresolved. The CDR3 spans 16 residues. Germline loops: CDR1 SGHAT, CDR2 FQNNGV. Trimming stripped 3 bases from V and 5 bases from J, with 17 bases between.

The chain uses TRBV5-1 and TRBJ2-7, with D unresolved. Germline lookup yields CDR1 SGHRS and CDR2 YFSETQ. This CDR3 has 14 residues. Trimming took off 2 bases at V and 4 bases at J, with 13 bases between the two ends. This CDR3 reads CASSFGHSRYEQYF. In DNA form, the CDR3 reads TGCGCCAGCAGCTTCGGGCATTCCAGGTACGAGCAGTACTTC.

The CDR3 region is CASSKSQGRLEQYF. In nucleotides, the CDR3 is TGTGCCAGCAGCAAAAGTCAGGGTCGTCTCGAGCAGTACTTC. The chain recombines TRBV27 with TRBJ2-7; TRBD1 might be the D (5 bases). The CDR3 totals 14 residues. CDR1 is MNHEY and CDR2 is SMNVEV in the germline V gene (reference sequence). Trimming shortened V by 6 bases and J by 6 bases, and 18 bases separated the two germline ends.